Following are 32 T cell receptor beta chains from one sample sequenced in a study of beta chain features in type 1 diabetes. Sequencing targeted expressed TCRB transcripts, as all isolated RNA had been reverse transcribed. TCRdb keeps only in-frame clones here, not all; method: immunoSEQ multiplex PCR. The repertoire includes hundreds of thousands of clones, about an eighth of them detected once, and about 0.02% sits in the top ten. Findings of the study overall: TCRB CDR3s were moderately but significantly shorter in Type 1 diabetes patients in all four CD4+ subsets.

These TCRs' antigens remain unknown. Material for sequencing was naive CD4+ T cells from blood. Receptors originate from a man aged 18 to 35 with type 1 diabetes.

This chain links TRBV13 with TRBJ1-1; D is undetermined. The CDR3 loop spans 15 amino acids. Germline V CDR1 and CDR2: PRHDT, FYEKMQ (reference sequence). V was cut by 4 bases and J by 6 bases, with 18 bases left in between. CDR3 sequence (DNA): TGTGCCAGCAGCTCAAGTCCCGATCCTTTAGCTGAAGCTTTCTTT. This gives the protein CASSSSPDPLAEAFF.

The chain joins TRBV29-1 to TRBJ2-3, with unresolved D. CDR1 and CDR2 (germline): SQVTM, ANQGSEA. The CDR3 has 12 amino acids. Between the trimmed V and J ends, which lost 7 bases and 0 bases, there was a span of 8 bases. The CDR3 sequence is CSGGTSTDTQYF. The DNA for the CDR3 is TGCAGCGGGGGTACTAGCACAGATACGCAGTATTTT.

The CDR3, as DNA: TGTGCCAGCAGCTTAGTAGGTACAGCGAATAATTCACCCCTCCACTTT. This sequence encodes CASSLVGTANNSPLHF. The chain employs TRBV7-2 and TRBJ1-6; D is uncertain. CDR1 SGHTA and CDR2 FQGNSA come from the germline V gene. Trimming shortened V by 1 base and J by 5 bases, and 12 bases separated the two germline ends. The CDR3 sequence is 16 residues long. The full variable domain, its missing parts supplied by reference TRBV7-2 and TRBJ1-6, is GAGVSQSPSNKVTEKGKDVELRCDPISGHTALYWYRQSLGQGLEFLIYFQGNSAPDKSGLPSDRFSAERTGGSVSTLTIQRTQQEDSAVYLCASSLVGTANNSPLHFGNGTRLTVT.

This clone has a handful of counts. This sequence joins TRBV4-1 and TRBJ2-3; 16 bases map to TRBD2. Germline CDR1 reads MGHRA; CDR2 reads YSYEKL. The V gene end was trimmed by 0 bases and the J gene end by 6 bases; junction bases not matched to a gene: 6. This CDR3 has 18 residues. In DNA form, the CDR3 reads TGCGCCAGCAGCCAAGAAGGGACTAGCGGGGGGGCCTTGGATACGCAGTATTTT. Translated: CASSQEGTSGGALDTQYF.

The chain combines TRBV11-2 with TRBJ2-2, with 10 bases matching TRBD2. The CDR3 has 16 amino acids. With 0 bases clipped from V and 5 bases from J, the junction kept 3 bases outside the gene matches. CDR1 and CDR2 from the germline V gene are SGHAT and FQNNGV. The CDR3: CASSLDSSGSTGELFF. CDR3 DNA sequence: TGTGCCAGCAGCTTAGATTCTAGCGGGAGTACCGGGGAGCTGTTTTTT. The entire variable domain, with the rest obtained from reference TRBV11-2 and TRBJ2-2, is as follows: EAGVAQSPRYKIIEKRQSVAFWCNPISGHATLYWYQQILGQGPKLLIQFQNNGVVDDSQLPKDRFSAERLKGVDSTLKIQPAKLEDSAVYLCASSLDSSGSTGELFFGEGSRLTVL.

This clone was counted a few times. Other DNA sequences in this sample translate to the same CDR3. CDR3 in amino acids: CASSQGSGPGANVLTF. DNA for the CDR3: TGCGCCAGCAGCCAAGGTTCGGGTCCTGGGGCCAACGTCCTGACTTTC. V usage is TRBV4-1 and J usage is TRBJ2-6; no clear D gene. This CDR3 contains 16 residues. The V end was cut by 1 base, the J end by 2 bases, with 9 bases between. The germline CDR1 and CDR2 sequences are MGHRA and YSYEKL.

In its sample, this clone was seen a few times. The chain recombines TRBV7-9 with TRBJ1-6; D is possibly TRBD1 (5 bases). The V gene's germline CDR1 is SEHNR and CDR2 FQNEAQ (reference sequence). V lost 5 bases, J lost 3 bases, and 11 bases lay in between. The CDR3 totals 15 residues. In DNA form, the CDR3 reads TGTGCCAGCAGCCAGGGCTCGGGCTATAATTCACCCCTCCACTTT. Translated, it gives CASSQGSGYNSPLHF.

This clone was observed a few times. The rearrangement links TRBV4-1 to TRBJ2-5; 8 bases match TRBD2. J gave up 5 bases and V 1 base, and 6 bases lay outside the gene matches. Per germline, CDR1 MGHRA and CDR2 YSYEKL. The CDR3 has 15 residues. The CDR3 coding sequence is TGCGCCAGCAGCCAAGCCGGGGGGGCCTGGGAGACCCAGTACTTC. Translated, it gives CASSQAGGAWETQYF.

This clone showed up just a few times. The rearrangement links TRBV5-6 to TRBJ1-1; 9 bases match TRBD1. The junction had 4 bases not matched to a gene; V was cut back by 4 bases and J by 3 bases. The CDR3 extends over 14 amino acids. Germline CDR1 SGHDT, CDR2 YYEEEE. DNA for the CDR3: TGTGCCAGCAGCCCCGGGACAGGGTACACTGAAGCTTTCTTT. This gives the protein CASSPGTGYTEAFF.

This clone was seen more than once but under ten times. The genes are TRBV6-1 and TRBJ1-4; D remains unclear. Trimming stripped 8 bases from V and 5 bases from J, with 12 bases between. Germline V gene lookup returns CDR1 MNHNS and CDR2 SASEGT. The CDR3 is 13 amino acids. CDR3 DNA sequence: TGTGCCAGCCGACCCCCGGGAAATGAAAAACTGTTTTTT. It yields the protein CASRPPGNEKLFF.

This clone has only a few counts. The rearrangement uses TRBV10-3 and TRBJ1-1; 9 positions match TRBD1. The CDR3 totals 12 residues. Germline V lookup: CDR1 ENHRY, CDR2 SYGVKD. Here the CDR3 DNA reads TGTGCGAGCGGACAGGGGTGGGCTGAAGCTTTCTTT. This translates into CASGQGWAEAFF.

The rearrangement uses TRBV6-5 and TRBJ1-5, with D tentatively TRBD1 (5 bases). The ends were cut back, 5 bases at V and 4 bases at J, with 9 bases in the middle. Germline V gene lookup returns CDR1 MNHEY and CDR2 SVGAGI. The CDR3 covers 13 residues. This chain's CDR3 is CASSAQENQPQHF. The CDR3 DNA sequence: TGTGCCAGCAGTGCACAGGAAAATCAGCCCCAGCATTTT.

The rearrangement joins TRBV6-6 to TRBJ1-2; D is possibly TRBD1 (5 bases). Germline V gene sequence: CDR1 MNHNY, CDR2 SVGAGI (reference sequence). The CDR3 runs to 13 residues. With 10 bases removed from V and 6 bases from J, the gap between germline ends came to 18 bases. The CDR3 loop reads CATLRRGEDGYTF. The CDR3 nucleotides are TGTGCCACCCTACGTCGAGGGGAGGATGGCTACACCTTC.

This clone showed up many times. The chain couples TRBV10-3 to TRBJ2-5, with D unclear. V was shortened by 6 bases and J by 5 bases, with 16 bases between the two germline ends. The V gene's germline CDR1 is ENHRY and CDR2 SYGVKD. The CDR3 length is 14 residues. Here the CDR3 reads CAIRDYGGSETQYF. The CDR3 coding sequence is TGTGCCATCAGGGATTATGGTGGCTCGGAGACCCAGTACTTC.

The chain joins TRBV21-1 to TRBJ2-7; the listed D gene, TRBD1, was not tested against the DNA. TRBV21-1 is a pseudogene locus. This CDR3 region has 15 residues. The CDR3, as DNA: TGTGCCAGCAGCGCGTGGACAGGCCGCTCCTACGAGCAGTACTTC. As protein: CASSAWTGRSYEQYF.

This chain joins TRBV6-6 and TRBJ2-7, with 8 bases lining up with TRBD1. The V and J ends lost 5 bases and 0 bases, in that order; junction bases with no gene match: 9. Germline V gene lookup returns CDR1 MNHNY and CDR2 SVGAGI (reference sequence). The CDR3 runs to 16 residues. CDR3 DNA: TGTGCCAGCAGTAAACTCGGGACAGGAAGCTCCTACGAGCAGTACTTC. The encoded protein is CASSKLGTGSSYEQYF.

Points on this clone: Other DNA sequences from this sample encode an identical CDR3 as well. The rearrangement links TRBV10-3 to TRBJ2-3, with 10 positions matching TRBD2. V shed 7 bases and J 3 bases; nucleotides not matched to a gene: 4. Germline CDR1 ENHRY, CDR2 SYGVKD. CDR3 length equals 14 residues. The CDR3 region is CAITSGGATDTQYF. Written as DNA, the CDR3 is TGTGCCATCACCAGCGGGGGGGCAACAGATACGCAGTATTTT.

This clone was counted a few times. The rearrangement uses TRBV27 and TRBJ1-2; TRBD1 aligns across 10 bases. Trimming cost V 2 bases and J 7 bases; bases outside gene matches: 13. The length of the CDR3 is 17 residues. Looked up from germline, CDR1 is MNHEY and CDR2 is SMNVEV (reference sequence). In nucleotides, the CDR3 is TGTGCCAGCAGTTTAGCGGGACAGGGGCGCGTAGGACGTGGCTACACCTTC. This gives the protein CASSLAGQGRVGRGYTF.

The sample holds a few counts of this clone. The chain recombines TRBV5-1 with TRBJ2-3; D is ambiguous. CDR1 is SGHRS, CDR2 YFSETQ, per germline. This CDR3 region has 14 residues. V dropped 1 base and J dropped 2 bases, with 8 bases sitting between them. CDR3 sequence: CASSLKGFTDTQYF. The CDR3 DNA is TGCGCCAGCAGCTTGAAAGGTTTCACAGATACGCAGTATTTT.

On this clone: Distinct nucleotide sequences in the sample also encode this CDR3. The rearrangement joins TRBV30 to TRBJ2-2, with D possibly called TRBD1 or TRBD2 (5 bases each). The CDR3 totals 13 residues. The germline CDR1 and CDR2 sequences are GTSNPN and SVGIG (reference sequence). V shed 0 bases and J shed 6 bases, with 8 bases lying between them. This CDR3 reads CAWSVQGAGELFF. The CDR3 DNA follows: TGTGCCTGGAGTGTCCAGGGAGCCGGGGAGCTGTTTTTT.

V usage is TRBV2 and J usage is TRBJ1-5; TRBD1 agrees at 7 bases. The CDR3 covers 13 residues. Germline V gene data show CDR1 as SNHLY and CDR2 as FYNNEI. Unmatched junction bases numbered 6, after V lost 6 bases and J lost 7 bases. The CDR3: CASRPSTGQPQHF. The CDR3 region has the DNA TGTGCCAGCAGACCCTCGACAGGGCAGCCCCAGCATTTT.

To note about this clone: This same CDR3 is encoded by further DNA sequences in the sample. The rearrangement joins TRBV5-1 to TRBJ2-3; tentatively, D is TRBD1 (5 bases). Germline CDR1 reads SGHRS; CDR2 reads YFSETQ. This CDR3 region has 14 residues. Trimming cost V 0 bases and J 0 bases, with 5 bases left between them. Here the CDR3 DNA reads TGCGCCAGCAGCTTGGGACAGAGCACAGATACGCAGTATTTT. It specifies CASSLGQSTDTQYF.

This clone was seen only a few times. The chain carries TRBV27 and TRBJ2-1; 9 bases map to TRBD2. The V segment lost 6 bases and the J segment 6 bases; nucleotides outside the gene matches: 6. The CDR3 extends over 14 amino acids. Germline V gene sequence: CDR1 MNHEY, CDR2 SMNVEV (reference sequence). This CDR3 reads CASRLGTSTNEQFF. The DNA of the CDR3 is TGTGCCAGCAGACTAGGGACTAGCACCAATGAGCAGTTCTTC.

The J gene is TRBJ2-5, the V gene TRBV25-1; 7 bases map to TRBD2. The CDR3 length is 15 residues. The V gene's germline CDR1 is MGHDK and CDR2 SYGVNS. After removal of 2 bases from V and 5 bases from J, the junction contained 8 bases not matched to a gene. This CDR3 reads CASSEALGGVETQYF. CDR3 bases: TGTGCCAGCAGTGAAGCTCTGGGAGGGGTTGAGACCCAGTACTTC.

This clone was detected only a few times. The V gene is TRBV25-1, the J gene TRBJ2-1; 13 nucleotides line up with TRBD2. V lost 3 bases, J lost 7 bases, and 3 bases stayed unmatched. The CDR3 consists of 15 residues. From germline, CDR1 is MGHDK and CDR2 SYGVNS. The CDR3 bases are TGTGCCAGCAGTGACTCGACTAGCGGGGGGAATGAGCAGTTCTTC. Translating it yields CASSDSTSGGNEQFF. The full variable domain, rest sourced from reference TRBV25-1 and TRBJ2-1, is EADIYQTPRYLVIGTGKKITLECSQTMGHDKMYWYQQDPGMELHLIHYSYGVNSTEKGDLSSESTVSRIRTEHFPLTLESARPSHTSQYLCASSDSTSGGNEQFFGPGTRLTVL.

The rearrangement joins TRBV15 to TRBJ2-7; D gene unclear. Trimming removed 4 bases at V and 1 base at J, with 11 bases between. This CDR3 region has 14 residues. The germline CDR1 and CDR2 sequences are LNHNV and YYDKDF (reference sequence). DNA for the CDR3: TGTGCCACCAGCATAAATCCGGTGTCCTACGAGCAGTACTTC. Translation gives CATSINPVSYEQYF.

The rearrangement uses TRBV5-4 and TRBJ2-3; D tentatively fits TRBD1 or TRBD2 (5 bases each). From germline, CDR1 is SGHNT and CDR2 YYREEE (reference sequence). V lost 4 bases, J lost 5 bases, and 11 bases lay in between. The CDR3 runs 13 residues. The chain's CDR3 is CASSPYGGDTQYF. CDR3 in DNA: TGTGCCAGCAGCCCCTATGGGGGAGATACGCAGTATTTT.

The gene calls are TRBV5-6 and TRBJ2-7, with TRBD1 identical over 8 bases. V trimming: 2 bases; J trimming: 6 bases; junction bases outside the gene matches: 7. CDR3 length: 14 amino acids. The germline V gene encodes CDR1 SGHDT and CDR2 YYEEEE. In DNA, the CDR3 is TGTGCCAGCAGCTTTTATCTGGACAGGGCCGAGCAGTACTTC. This encodes CASSFYLDRAEQYF.

In DNA, the CDR3 is TGTGCCAGCAGGCCCGCCGGGACAGCGGGTGAAAAACTGTTTTTT. Protein product: CASRPAGTAGEKLFF. This chain uses TRBV28 with TRBJ1-4; 7 bases fit TRBD1. The V and J ends lost 6 bases and 7 bases, in that order; junction bases with no gene match: 11. This CDR3 has 15 residues. Germline values: CDR1 MDHEN, CDR2 SYDVKM.

This clone has more than one count but fewer than ten. The rearrangement joins TRBV29-1 to TRBJ2-3; 8 nucleotides match TRBD2. The CDR3 totals 13 residues. CDR1 is SQVTM, CDR2 ANQGSEA, per germline. V shed 4 bases and J 3 bases; nucleotides not matched to a gene: 3. CDR3 in DNA: TGCAGCGTTGTCGGGGGGGGTACAGATACGCAGTATTTT. Protein product: CSVVGGGTDTQYF.

This clone was found a few times. This sequence joins TRBV5-4 and TRBJ1-1; no clear D. CDR1 SGHNT and CDR2 YYREEE come from the germline V gene (reference sequence). This CDR3 has 14 amino acids. Deletions cut 0 bases from V and 4 bases from J, with 10 bases between. In DNA, the CDR3 is TGTGCCAGCAGCTTGGACACGAGAGGCACTGAAGCTTTCTTT. This gives the protein CASSLDTRGTEAFF.

This clone came up a few times. The chain links TRBV18 to TRBJ2-2; 9 bases are shared with TRBD1. This CDR3 is 16 amino acids long. CDR1 and CDR2 (germline): KGHSH, LQKENI. V trimming: 0 bases; J trimming: 6 bases; junction bases outside the gene matches: 5. This chain's CDR3 is CASSPPGQGWSGELFF. The DNA of the CDR3 is TGTGCCAGCTCACCACCCGGACAGGGGTGGTCCGGGGAGCTGTTTTTT.